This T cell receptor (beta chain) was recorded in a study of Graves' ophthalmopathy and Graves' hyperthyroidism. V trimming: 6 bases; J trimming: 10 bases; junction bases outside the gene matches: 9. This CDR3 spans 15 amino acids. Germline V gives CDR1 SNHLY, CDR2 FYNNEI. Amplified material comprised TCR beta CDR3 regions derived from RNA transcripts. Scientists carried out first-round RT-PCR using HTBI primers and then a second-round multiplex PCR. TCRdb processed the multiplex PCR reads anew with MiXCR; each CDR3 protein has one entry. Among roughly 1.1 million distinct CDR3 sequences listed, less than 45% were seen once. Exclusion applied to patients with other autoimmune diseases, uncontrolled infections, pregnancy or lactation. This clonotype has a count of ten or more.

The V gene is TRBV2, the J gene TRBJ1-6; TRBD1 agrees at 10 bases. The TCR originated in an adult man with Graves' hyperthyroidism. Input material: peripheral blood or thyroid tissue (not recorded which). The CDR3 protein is CASRLGDRGHSPLHF. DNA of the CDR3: TGTGCCAGCAGATTAGGGGACAGGGGTCACTCACCCCTCCACTTT.